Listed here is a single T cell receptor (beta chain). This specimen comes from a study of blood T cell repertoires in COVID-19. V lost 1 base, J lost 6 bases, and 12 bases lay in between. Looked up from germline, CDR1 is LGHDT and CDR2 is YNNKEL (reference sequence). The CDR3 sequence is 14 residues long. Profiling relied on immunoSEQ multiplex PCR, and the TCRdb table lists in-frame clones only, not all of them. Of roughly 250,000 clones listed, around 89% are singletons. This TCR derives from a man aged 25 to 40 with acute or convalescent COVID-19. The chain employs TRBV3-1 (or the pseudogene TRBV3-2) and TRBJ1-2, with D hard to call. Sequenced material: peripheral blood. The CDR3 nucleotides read TGTGCCAGCAGCCAAGGCCCTTTTACAGATGGCTACACCTTC. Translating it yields CASSQGPFTDGYTF.